This T cell receptor beta chain derives from a study of read filtering for tumor transcriptome and immune sequencing. About this clonotype itself: Its antigen is currently unknown.

General study results and limits: This fraction held mixed bone marrow immune cells after CD138-negative sorting. Correlation between methods rose after single-read clonotypes were removed.

This CDR3 contains 16 residues. The V segment lost 2 bases and the J segment 1 base; nucleotides outside the gene matches: 6. The germline V gene has CDR1 SGHRS and CDR2 YFSETQ. This library used roughly 370 ng RNA and molecular barcoded adaptors spanning alpha/delta and beta/gamma chains. TCRdb re-analysed the reads in MiXCR, keeping a single row per CDR3 protein. The data show roughly 56,000 distinct CDR3 sequences, around 21% seen once. At the time of active disease, bone marrow was collected from every patient. The sample consisted of a population of CD138-negative cells sorted from bone marrow. V gene TRBV5-1 combines with J gene TRBJ2-5; 9 bases are shared with TRBD2. The source is a donor aged 40 or over with multiple myeloma. CDR3 sequence reads: CASSFLAGNLQETQYF. The CDR3 bases are TGCGCCAGCAGCTTCCTAGCGGGGAACCTCCAAGAGACCCAGTACTTC.